This entry features one TCR beta chain sequence. Its antigen is unknown. The CDR3 loop spans 14 amino acids. V was clipped by 4 bases and J by 8 bases, with 14 bases between them. CDR1 and CDR2 from the germline V gene are MDHEN and SYDVKM. Use of 60 Vbeta and 13 Jbeta primers characterized the PCR. TCRdb keeps only in-frame clones here, not all; method: immunoSEQ multiplex PCR. This repertoire includes more than 100,000 clones. The sample comes from a study of cytomegalovirus exposure and HLA in healthy donors. Study context: Assignment to the Caucasian-associated ancestry cluster applied to more than 75% of the approximately 420 genotyped donors.

Findings and caveats of the study: Reportedly, TCR beta sequences accurately predicted HLA-A and HLA-B alleles in most subjects.

V usage is TRBV28 and J usage is TRBJ1-4; no firm D call. This clonotype was sampled from a man between 18 and 35 years old in good health and CMV-seronegative. The specimen was PBMCs. The CDR3 region is CASSSTFEGEKLFF. For the CDR3, the DNA is TGTGCCAGCAGTTCTACGTTCGAGGGCGAAAAACTGTTTTTT. The full variable domain, rest sourced from reference TRBV28 and TRBJ1-4, is DVKVTQSSRYLVKRTGEKVFLECVQDMDHENMFWYRQDPGLGLRLIYFSYDVKMKEKGDIPEGYSVSREKKERFSLILESASTNQTSMYLCASSSTFEGEKLFFGSGTQLSVL.